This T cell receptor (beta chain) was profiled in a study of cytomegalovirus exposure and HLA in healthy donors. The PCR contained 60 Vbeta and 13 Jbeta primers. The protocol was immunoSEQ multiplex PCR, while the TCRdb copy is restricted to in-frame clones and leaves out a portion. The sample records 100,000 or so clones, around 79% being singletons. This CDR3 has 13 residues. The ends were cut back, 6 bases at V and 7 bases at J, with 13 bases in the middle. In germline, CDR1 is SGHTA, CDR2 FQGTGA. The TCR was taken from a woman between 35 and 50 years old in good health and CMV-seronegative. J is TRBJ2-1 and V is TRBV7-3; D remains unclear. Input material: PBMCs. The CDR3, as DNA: TGTGCCAGCAGTACAACCCCCGAAAATGAGCAGTTCTTC. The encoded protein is CASSTTPENEQFF.